The 21 T cell receptor beta chains in this list originate from one sample, sequenced in a study of shared clonotypes between healthy human individuals. Here immunoSEQ multiplex PCR was the method, and the copy in TCRdb shows in-frame clones only, minus some. The sample consists of approximately 2,000,000 clones, around 93% of them appearing once. Naive CD8 populations comprised CD45RO-negative cells positively selected for CCR7, excluding terminally differentiated effector memory CD45RA+ cells. Source material: naive CD8+ T cells from PBMCs. The source of these receptors is a man aged 18 to 29 in good health. Some clones in this sample may be carry-over from other donors' samples.

The rearrangement joins TRBV6-1 to TRBJ1-2, with D hard to call. V shed 4 bases and J shed 0 bases, with 9 bases lying between them. The CDR3 is 14 amino acids. The germline gives CDR1 MNHNS, CDR2 SASEGT. CDR3 in amino acids: CASSVGFANYGYTF. The DNA for the CDR3 is TGTGCCAGCAGTGTCGGGTTTGCTAACTATGGCTACACCTTC.

V and J are TRBV10-2 and TRBJ2-1, with 8 bases fitting TRBD1. V trimming: 6 bases; J trimming: 3 bases; junction bases outside the gene matches: 16. Germline lookup yields CDR1 WSHSY and CDR2 SAAADI. CDR3 length: 18 residues. This chain's CDR3 is CASRPLGMGQAHYNEQFF. Written as DNA, the CDR3 is TGCGCCAGCAGACCCCTGGGCATGGGACAGGCCCACTACAATGAGCAGTTCTTC.

The gene calls are TRBV7-9 and TRBJ1-2; the match to TRBD1 covers 7 bases. CDR1 is SEHNR, CDR2 FQNEAQ, per germline (reference sequence). J gave up 3 bases and V 2 bases, and 3 bases lay outside the gene matches. The CDR3 runs 14 residues. CDR3 in amino acids: CASSLQGVDYGYTF. In DNA form, the CDR3 reads TGTGCCAGCAGCTTACAGGGGGTAGACTATGGCTACACCTTC.

The chain joins TRBV9 to TRBJ2-3; D is ambiguous. Trimming shortened V by 0 bases and J by 0 bases, and 14 bases separated the two germline ends. The CDR3 loop spans 17 amino acids. CDR1 and CDR2 (germline): SGDLS, YYNGEE. CDR3 region: CASSVAPDGLSTDTQYF. In nucleotides, the CDR3 is TGTGCCAGCAGCGTAGCCCCGGACGGTCTGAGCACAGATACGCAGTATTTT.

This sequence joins TRBV5-1 and TRBJ2-5; TRBD1 aligns across 7 bases. The length of the CDR3 is 15 residues. Germline CDR1 reads SGHRS; CDR2 reads YFSETQ. Unmatched junction bases numbered 6, after V lost 0 bases and J lost 4 bases. In DNA, the CDR3 is TGCGCCAGCAGCTTGGAAACCGGGACAGCAGAGACCCAGTACTTC. It translates to CASSLETGTAETQYF.

This chain links TRBV28 with TRBJ1-4, with a possible D match to TRBD1 (5 bases). Per germline, CDR1 MDHEN and CDR2 SYDVKM. CDR3 size: 15 residues. V was trimmed by 3 bases and J by 3 bases, leaving 11 bases between them. CDR3: CASSLWGRANEKLFF. CDR3 in DNA: TGTGCCAGCAGTTTGTGGGGCAGAGCTAATGAAAAACTGTTTTTT.

The rearrangement uses TRBV7-3 and TRBJ2-7; 10 bases line up with TRBD2. Germline V gives CDR1 SGHTA, CDR2 FQGTGA. The CDR3 runs 15 residues. The V segment lost 0 bases and the J segment 5 bases; nucleotides outside the gene matches: 4. This CDR3 reads CASSLTSGRGNEQYF. DNA for the CDR3: TGTGCCAGCAGCTTAACCAGCGGGAGGGGAAACGAGCAGTACTTC.

Here the CDR3 DNA reads TGTGCCAGCAGCGAAGGGGGCCACGAGCAGTACTTC. Its protein product is CASSEGGHEQYF. This chain joins TRBV13 and TRBJ2-7, with 7 bases aligning to TRBD1. CDR1 is PRHDT and CDR2 is FYEKMQ in the germline V gene (reference sequence). The CDR3 consists of 12 residues. V lost 5 bases, J lost 5 bases, and 3 bases stayed unmatched. The full variable domain, in which reference TRBV13 and TRBJ2-7 provide the parts outside the CDR3, is AAGVIQSPRHLIKEKRETATLKCYPIPRHDTVYWYQQGPGQDPQFLISFYEKMQSDKGSIPDRFSAQQFSDYHSELNMSSLELGDSALYFCASSEGGHEQYFGPGTRLTVT.

The V gene is TRBV27, the J gene TRBJ2-7; D not resolved. The CDR3 has 10 amino acids. Per the germline V gene, CDR1 is MNHEY and CDR2 is SMNVEV (reference sequence). V lost 3 bases and J lost 7, with 4 bases in between. CDR3 nucleotides: TGTGCCAGCAGTTTTCAAGAGCAGTACTTC. It is translated as CASSFQEQYF.

The chain recombines TRBV7-9 with TRBJ2-7; 10 nucleotides align to TRBD2. Per germline, CDR1 SEHNR and CDR2 FQNEAQ (reference sequence). This CDR3 contains 15 residues. Germline trimming cut 5 bases from V and 0 bases from J; bases unmatched to any gene: 4. DNA for the CDR3: TGTGCCAGCAGCCCTGGGACTAGCGACTCCTACGAGCAGTACTTC. As protein: CASSPGTSDSYEQYF. Filled out from reference TRBV7-9 and TRBJ2-7, the complete variable domain reads DTGVSQNPRHKITKRGQNVTFRCDPISEHNRLYWYRQTLGQGPEFLTYFQNEAQLEKSRLLSDRFSAERPKGSFSTLEIQRTEQGDSAMYLCASSPGTSDSYEQYFGPGTRLTVT.

The chain joins TRBV4-3 to TRBJ2-2, with D possibly matching TRBD1 (5 bases). V lost 4 bases to trimming and J lost 4 bases, with 16 bases between them. CDR1 LGHNA and CDR2 YSLEER come from the germline V gene. This CDR3 is built from 16 residues. The chain's CDR3 is CASSPRTTALTGELFF. The CDR3 DNA follows: TGCGCCAGCAGCCCGCGGACGACAGCGCTCACCGGGGAGCTGTTTTTT.

This rearrangement joins TRBV9 to TRBJ2-1, with 10 bases identical to TRBD2. This CDR3 comprises 15 residues. In germline, CDR1 is SGDLS, CDR2 YYNGEE. V lost 4 bases, J lost 8 bases, and 9 bases stayed unmatched. CDR3 sequence: CASSPSGRGGDEQFF. Written as DNA, the CDR3 is TGTGCCAGCAGCCCTAGCGGGAGAGGTGGCGATGAGCAGTTCTTC.

This chain connects TRBV13 to TRBJ2-5; a possible D gene is TRBD2 (6 bases). This CDR3 has 15 residues. Germline CDR1 is PRHDT and CDR2 is FYEKMQ (reference sequence). Trimming took 0 bases from V and 2 from J, leaving 10 bases between them. CDR3 region: CASSLGGSRQETQYF. The CDR3 DNA is TGTGCCAGCAGCTTAGGCGGGAGTCGGCAAGAGACCCAGTACTTC.

V and J are TRBV6-5 and TRBJ2-7; D uncertain. Per germline, CDR1 MNHEY and CDR2 SVGAGI. The V gene lost 0 bases and the J gene lost 2 bases, with 14 bases spanning the gap. The length of the CDR3 is 16 residues. The CDR3 sequence is CASSYSPHPGAYEQYF. In nucleotides, the CDR3 is TGTGCCAGCAGTTACTCCCCGCATCCTGGGGCCTACGAGCAGTACTTC.

This clone was recorded only once. The gene calls are TRBV7-6 and TRBJ1-1, with D unclear. V dropped 5 bases and J dropped 1 base, with 11 bases sitting between them. The CDR3 totals 14 residues. Germline-derived CDR1 and CDR2 are SGHVS and FNYEAQ. The CDR3 protein is CASSPEAANTEAFF. CDR3 bases: TGTGCCAGCAGCCCCGAGGCGGCGAACACTGAAGCTTTCTTT.

This rearrangement joins TRBV7-9 to TRBJ2-3, with a weak D call TRBD2 (6 bases). The length of the CDR3 is 14 residues. Germline CDR1 and CDR2: SEHNR and FQNEAQ (reference sequence). Trimming took 5 bases from V and 2 from J, leaving 11 bases between them. CDR3 protein: CASSPRDSTDTQYF. CDR3 DNA sequence: TGTGCCAGCAGCCCCCGGGACTCCACAGATACGCAGTATTTT.

The chain recombines TRBV15 with TRBJ2-7, with D unclear. Looked up from germline, CDR1 is LNHNV and CDR2 is YYDKDF (reference sequence). Deletions cut 2 bases from V and 6 bases from J, with 8 bases between. The CDR3 totals 12 residues. CDR3 DNA sequence: TGTGCCACCAGCAGACAAGCAAGCGAGCAGTACTTC. It codes for CATSRQASEQYF.

This clone showed up just once. Within the sample, other DNA sequences also encode this same CDR3. The rearrangement links TRBV19 to TRBJ2-1, with TRBD2 as a possible D gene (5 bases). The length of the CDR3 is 15 residues. CDR1 is LNHDA and CDR2 is SQIVND in the germline V gene (reference sequence). With 3 bases removed from V and 1 base from J, the gap between germline ends came to 10 bases. The CDR3: CASSIAGGSYNEQFF. The DNA for the CDR3 is TGTGCCAGTAGTATCGCGGGTGGGTCCTACAATGAGCAGTTCTTC.

This clone showed up just once. The J gene is TRBJ2-7, the V gene TRBV28; 9 bases line up with TRBD2. TRBJ2-4 explains the end of the DNA better; the J call may be wrong. CDR1 MDHEN and CDR2 SYDVKM come from the germline V gene. The CDR3 extends over 13 amino acids. This CDR3 is CASSPGTSRIQYF. Here the CDR3 DNA reads TGTGCCAGCAGTCCTGGGACTAGCCGCATTCAGTACTTC.

The gene calls are TRBV4-1 and TRBJ2-7; 8 nucleotides line up with TRBD1. J was trimmed by 6 bases and V by 5 bases; bases with no gene match: 9. This CDR3 region has 14 residues. CDR1 MGHRA and CDR2 YSYEKL come from the germline V gene. The CDR3 DNA reads TGCGCCAGCAGCTTGTGGACAGGGCTGGCCGAGCAGTACTTC. Translating it yields CASSLWTGLAEQYF.

The chain uses TRBV13 and TRBJ2-3, with D maybe TRBD2 (6 bases). Trimming took off 7 bases at V and 5 bases at J, with 7 bases between the two ends. The V gene's germline CDR1 is PRHDT and CDR2 FYEKMQ (reference sequence). The length of the CDR3 is 11 residues. CDR3 in amino acids: CASNGGDTQYF. CDR3 DNA: TGTGCCAGCAACGGGGGAGATACGCAGTATTTT. The full variable domain, with the rest looked up from reference TRBV13 and TRBJ2-3, is AAGVIQSPRHLIKEKRETATLKCYPIPRHDTVYWYQQGPGQDPQFLISFYEKMQSDKGSIPDRFSAQQFSDYHSELNMSSLELGDSALYFCASNGGDTQYFGPGTRLTVL.